This entry lists 25 T cell receptor beta chains sequenced from one sample in a study of human T cells and chemical hapten exposure. Time point defined: pre-sensitization, week 0. Treatment here: therapeutic diphenylcyclopropenone sensitization with weekly scalp DPC. TCRdb re-called the RACE reads with MiXCR, one entry per CDR3 protein. The sample includes 300,000 to 400,000 distinct CDR3 sequences, 5.1% seen only once; the top ten take 2.5% to 3%. The sequencing used whole blood, collected in connection with sensitization to the hapten diphenylcyclopropenone (DPC). The receptor set was obtained from a woman aged 50 to 65 with alopecia areata. Some clones in this sample may be carry-over from other donors' samples.

This clonotype was seen at least ten times. The V call is TRBV29-1, the J call TRBJ2-7; 11 positions match TRBD2. CDR3 size: 14 residues. J lost 1 base, V lost 4 bases, and 3 bases had no gene match. Germline V CDR1 and CDR2: SQVTM, ANQGSEA. This CDR3 reads CSVARTSGSYEQYF. The CDR3 DNA reads TGCAGCGTTGCCCGGACTAGCGGGTCCTACGAGCAGTACTTC.

This clonotype was seen many times. This chain links TRBV6-5 with TRBJ2-1; D gene ambiguous. V was clipped by 3 bases and J by 0 bases, with 12 bases between them. Germline V gene sequence: CDR1 MNHEY, CDR2 SVGAGI. There are 16 residues in the CDR3. CDR3 protein: CASSYRHLSSYNEQFF. In nucleotides, the CDR3 is TGTGCCAGCAGTTATCGCCACCTAAGCTCCTACAATGAGCAGTTCTTC.

There are many counts of this clonotype. The V and J genes are TRBV10-3 and TRBJ2-1, with 9 bases lining up with TRBD2. The CDR3 length is 15 residues. The trim removed 4 bases at V and 7 bases at J, leaving 8 bases unmatched. Germline CDR1 ENHRY, CDR2 SYGVKD. This CDR3 reads CAISVGREGRNEQFF. CDR3 DNA sequence: TGTGCCATCAGTGTAGGGCGGGAGGGCCGTAATGAGCAGTTCTTC.

This clonotype was recorded many times. V and J are TRBV7-9 and TRBJ1-4; weak D call: TRBD1 (5 bases). The V end was cut by 0 bases, the J end by 14 bases, with 13 bases between. CDR1 and CDR2 from the germline V gene are SEHNR and FQNEAQ (reference sequence). There are 13 residues in the CDR3. The CDR3: CASSLAGPVWLFF. For the CDR3, the DNA is TGTGCCAGCAGCTTAGCGGGGCCTGTGTGGCTGTTTTTT.

This clonotype was recorded many times. The chain recombines TRBV29-1 with TRBJ2-5, with 11 bases matching TRBD2. CDR3 length equals 15 residues. The V gene end was trimmed by 7 bases and the J gene end by 4 bases; junction bases not matched to a gene: 11. Germline V gene lookup returns CDR1 SQVTM and CDR2 ANQGSEA. The CDR3 here is CSAPGSGRAPETQYF. The CDR3 nucleotides read TGCAGCGCCCCGGGTAGCGGGAGGGCCCCAGAGACCCAGTACTTC.

In its sample, this clonotype was seen many times. This chain joins TRBV29-1 and TRBJ2-2; D is undetermined. Per germline, CDR1 SQVTM and CDR2 ANQGSEA. V shed 4 bases and J shed 0 bases, with 6 bases lying between them. This CDR3 has 13 residues. CDR3: CSVGHPNTGELFF. The CDR3 DNA follows: TGCAGCGTTGGACACCCGAACACCGGGGAGCTGTTTTTT.

This clonotype was seen at least ten times. The chain joins TRBV13 to TRBJ2-7, with a possible D match to TRBD2 (5 bases). With 5 bases removed from V and 3 bases from J, the gap between germline ends came to 8 bases. This CDR3 is built from 12 residues. Germline V lookup: CDR1 PRHDT, CDR2 FYEKMQ (reference sequence). The CDR3 region has the DNA TGTGCCAGCAGCGATGAGGGCTACGAGCAGTACTTC. Its protein is CASSDEGYEQYF.

In this sample, this clonotype turned up many times. V gene TRBV5-1 combines with J gene TRBJ2-6; D is ambiguous. V was trimmed by 9 bases and J by 0 bases, leaving 4 bases between them. This CDR3 contains 12 residues. Germline lookup yields CDR1 SGHRS and CDR2 YFSETQ. CDR3 amino acids: CAISSGANVLTF. CDR3 coding DNA: TGCGCCATTAGCTCTGGGGCCAACGTCCTGACTTTC.

The V gene is TRBV27, the J gene TRBJ2-2; D gene uncertain. CDR1 is MNHEY and CDR2 is SMNVEV in the germline V gene (reference sequence). This CDR3 has 12 amino acids. The V and J ends lost 8 bases and 7 bases respectively, with 11 bases between them. CDR3 sequence: CASHDAVGELFF. The CDR3, as DNA: TGTGCCAGCCATGACGCGGTCGGGGAGCTGTTTTTT.

This clonotype was counted at least ten times. The chain links TRBV11-2 to TRBJ2-7, with D maybe TRBD2 (5 bases). Looked up from germline, CDR1 is SGHAT and CDR2 is FQNNGV. Trimming left V 3 bases short and J 2 bases short, with 11 bases between. The length of the CDR3 is 14 residues. CDR3 sequence: CASSLVSGPYEQYF. CDR3 DNA: TGTGCCAGCAGCTTGGTAAGCGGACCCTACGAGCAGTACTTC.

This clonotype was recorded a few times. V and J are TRBV9 and TRBJ2-7; D may be TRBD2 (5 bases). Looked up from germline, CDR1 is SGDLS and CDR2 is YYNGEE. The V and J ends lost 0 bases and 5 bases respectively, with 9 bases between them. This CDR3 is 13 amino acids long. The CDR3 protein is CASSVDMGDEQYF. CDR3 nucleotides: TGTGCCAGCAGCGTAGATATGGGAGACGAGCAGTACTTC.

This clonotype appeared a few times. The V and J genes are TRBV6-5 and TRBJ1-2, with TRBD1 matching 9 bases. The V gene end was trimmed by 6 bases and the J gene end by 7 bases; junction bases not matched to a gene: 12. The CDR3 totals 15 residues. Germline V gene data show CDR1 as MNHEY and CDR2 as SVGAGI. CDR3 DNA: TGTGCCAGCAGGACCGGGGGGACAGGGAGCGGTGGCTACACCTTC. This codes for CASRTGGTGSGGYTF.

This clonotype was counted ten times or more. The V and J genes are TRBV27 and TRBJ2-1, with 13 bases matching TRBD2. Per the germline V gene, CDR1 is MNHEY and CDR2 is SMNVEV (reference sequence). The CDR3 is 15 residues long. V lost 3 bases to trimming and J lost 6 bases; unmatched junction nucleotides: 2. The CDR3 region has the DNA TGTGCCAGCAGTTTGAGACTAGCGGGGGGCAATGAGCAGTTCTTC. Amino acid sequence: CASSLRLAGGNEQFF.

The chain employs TRBV28 and TRBJ1-5; D not resolved. Germline assignment: CDR1 MDHEN and CDR2 SYDVKM. The CDR3 length is 15 residues. Trimming stripped 4 bases from V and 5 bases from J, with 15 bases between. CDR3 amino acids: CASSSATTTYQPQHF. The CDR3 DNA reads TGTGCCAGCAGTTCCGCCACAACCACCTATCAGCCCCAGCATTTT.

The CDR3 region is CASSPKALAGGTDTQYF. The CDR3 nucleotides are TGTGCCAGCAGCCCAAAGGCTCTAGCGGGAGGGACAGATACGCAGTATTTT. The chain employs TRBV5-4 and TRBJ2-3; 12 bases fit TRBD2. V trimming: 4 bases; J trimming: 3 bases; junction bases outside the gene matches: 9. The length of the CDR3 is 17 residues. CDR1 SGHNT and CDR2 YYREEE come from the germline V gene (reference sequence).

The chain links TRBV6-5 to TRBJ2-3, with TRBD1 identical over 11 bases. CDR1 MNHEY and CDR2 SVGAGI come from the germline V gene. CDR3 size: 17 residues. J was trimmed by 3 bases and V by 2 bases; bases with no gene match: 7. The CDR3 loop reads CASSYGAGTGGTDTQYF. The CDR3 DNA reads TGTGCCAGCAGTTACGGAGCCGGGACAGGGGGAACAGATACGCAGTATTTT.

In its sample, this clonotype was seen many times. The chain links TRBV28 to TRBJ2-2; D is unclear. Between the trimmed V and J ends, which lost 4 bases and 5 bases, there was a span of 14 bases. The CDR3 runs 15 residues. Germline CDR1 MDHEN, CDR2 SYDVKM. CDR3 residues: CASSSPSELTGELFF. The CDR3 DNA is TGTGCCAGCAGTTCCCCTTCCGAACTGACCGGGGAGCTGTTTTTT.

This clonotype was observed a handful of times. The gene calls are TRBV20-1 and TRBJ1-1; D is ambiguous. The germline CDR1 and CDR2 sequences are DFQATT and SNEGSKA (reference sequence). V was pared by 3 bases and J by 0 bases, with 8 bases between. The length of the CDR3 is 13 residues. DNA for the CDR3: TGCAGTGCTAGCTCCCCATTGAACACTGAAGCTTTCTTT. Translating it yields CSASSPLNTEAFF.

In this sample, this clonotype turned up many times. The CDR3 DNA is TGCGCCAGCTGTCCGACTAGCGGAGGCCGCAATGAGCAGTTCTTC. Its translation: CASCPTSGGRNEQFF. This chain joins TRBV5-1 and TRBJ2-1; 9 positions agree with TRBD2. The V gene's germline CDR1 is SGHRS and CDR2 YFSETQ. There are 15 residues in the CDR3. J lost 6 bases, V lost 7 bases, and 11 bases had no gene match. Variable domain in full (rest from reference TRBV5-1 and TRBJ2-1): KAGVTQTPRYLIKTRGQQVTLSCSPISGHRSVSWYQQTPGQGLQFLFEYFSETQRNKGNFPGRFSGRQFSNSRSEMNVSTLELGDSALYLCASCPTSGGRNEQFFGPGTRLTVL.

At least ten counts were recorded for this clonotype. This chain connects TRBV12-3 or TRBV12-4 to TRBJ1-4; D is unclear. The V end lost 1 base, the J end lost 4 bases, and 10 bases lay between the germline ends. The CDR3 length is 15 residues. The CDR3 sequence: CASSLGPSGNEKLFF. CDR3 nucleotide sequence: TGTGCCAGCAGTTTAGGCCCTTCGGGTAATGAAAAACTGTTTTTT.

This clonotype was counted at least ten times. The J gene is TRBJ2-2, the V gene TRBV5-1, with TRBD2 as a possible D gene (6 bases). Between the trimmed V and J ends, which lost 6 bases and 2 bases, there was a span of 14 bases. CDR1 SGHRS and CDR2 YFSETQ come from the germline V gene. The CDR3 is 15 residues long. The CDR3, as DNA: TGCGCCAGCAAGGAGGAGGGCGGAAACACCGGGGAGCTGTTTTTT. Translating gives CASKEEGGNTGELFF.

There are many counts of this clonotype. The genes are TRBV25-1 and TRBJ2-1; the D is unclear. The CDR3 runs 15 residues. Trimming removed 1 base at V and 7 bases at J, with 14 bases between. CDR1 and CDR2 from the germline V gene are MGHDK and SYGVNS. CDR3 coding DNA: TGTGCCAGCAGTGAATCGAGACTCCCTAGTAATGAGCAGTTCTTC. This encodes CASSESRLPSNEQFF.

There are a few counts of this clonotype. V is TRBV9 and J is TRBJ2-3; D remains unclear. The CDR3 is 13 residues long. CDR1 is SGDLS, CDR2 YYNGEE, per germline. Trimming shortened V by 0 bases and J by 2 bases, and 4 bases separated the two germline ends. The CDR3 protein is CASSVANTDTQYF. In DNA, the CDR3 is TGTGCCAGCAGCGTAGCCAACACAGATACGCAGTATTTT.

This clonotype was counted at least ten times. The genes are TRBV10-2 and TRBJ2-2; D gene uncertain. The V gene lost 4 bases and the J gene lost 4 bases, with 10 bases spanning the gap. Germline V gene sequence: CDR1 WSHSY, CDR2 SAAADI. This CDR3 comprises 14 residues. The CDR3 DNA follows: TGCGCCAGCAGTGTTGGGGTTGCCACCGGGGAGCTGTTTTTT. Its translation is CASSVGVATGELFF.

The table lists this clonotype with many counts. J is TRBJ1-3 and V is TRBV11-3; 9 bases fit TRBD1. The CDR3 contains 14 residues. Germline CDR1 and CDR2: SGHNT and YENEEA. V lost 6 bases, J lost 4 bases, and 4 bases stayed unmatched. CDR3 sequence: CASSTGGDGNTIYF. CDR3 bases: TGTGCCAGCAGTACAGGGGGCGACGGAAACACCATATATTTT.